Listed below are T cell receptor beta chains from one sample, sequenced in a study of cytomegalovirus exposure and HLA in healthy donors. Here immunoSEQ multiplex PCR was the method, and the copy in TCRdb shows in-frame clones only, minus some. The table records some 180,000 clones, over 60% of them present only once. Sequencing was done on a sample of PBMCs. Every receptor here comes from a young man in good health and CMV-seronegative. CDR3s include the opening cysteine and the closing phenylalanine or tryptophan. The D gene is left open where the match is weak. Rows may omit the clone size; those that give it use once, few, many or a size class.

v_gene: TRBV19
d_gene: TRBD1
j_gene: TRBJ1-1
abundance: few
CDR3aa: CASISGGGRTEAFF
CDR3nt: TGTGCCAGTATCTCAGGGGGTGGGAGGACTGAAGCTTTCTTT

v_gene: TRBV6-1
d_gene: -
j_gene: TRBJ2-5
abundance: -
CDR3aa: CAVHKGGVEETQYF
CDR3nt: TGTGCCGTCCATAAGGGGGGGGTCGAAGAGACCCAGTACTTC

v_gene: TRBV28
d_gene: -
j_gene: TRBJ1-1
abundance: once
CDR3aa: CASRTPGARTEAFF
CDR3nt: TGTGCCAGCAGGACTCCAGGGGCAAGGACTGAAGCTTTCTTT

v_gene: TRBV5-5
d_gene: -
j_gene: TRBJ2-2
abundance: -
CDR3aa: CASSLGVWAQSGELFF
CDR3nt: TGTGCCAGCAGCTTGGGCGTTTGGGCACAGTCCGGGGAGCTGTTTTTT

v_gene: TRBV28
d_gene: -
j_gene: TRBJ1-5
abundance: once
CDR3aa: CASSLWTIYSNQPQHF
CDR3nt: TGTGCCAGCAGCCTATGGACAATATATAGCAATCAGCCCCAGCATTTT

v_gene: TRBV10-1
d_gene: -
j_gene: TRBJ1-5
abundance: few
CDR3aa: CASSESGGQPQHF
CDR3nt: TGCGCCAGCAGTGAGTCCGGGGGGCAGCCCCAGCATTTT

v_gene: TRBV9
d_gene: -
j_gene: TRBJ2-6
abundance: few
CDR3aa: CASSAREAGANVLTF
CDR3nt: TGTGCCAGCAGCGCCAGGGAGGCTGGGGCCAACGTCCTGACTTTC

v_gene: TRBV5-1
d_gene: -
j_gene: TRBJ2-7
abundance: -
CDR3aa: CASSLANPYEQYF
CDR3nt: TGCGCCAGCAGCTTGGCGAATCCCTACGAGCAGTACTTC

v_gene: TRBV27
d_gene: -
j_gene: TRBJ1-2
abundance: -
CDR3aa: CASSPPQGRGYTF
CDR3nt: TGTGCCAGCAGCCCCCCACAGGGTCGGGGCTACACCTTC

v_gene: TRBV28
d_gene: -
j_gene: TRBJ2-3
abundance: -
CDR3aa: CASSLGQGNTDTQYF
CDR3nt: TGTGCCAGCAGTTTGGGGCAGGGAAACACAGATACGCAGTATTTT

v_gene: TRBV27
d_gene: -
j_gene: TRBJ2-1
abundance: -
CDR3aa: CASSHEVGGGFSYNEQFF
CDR3nt: TGTGCCAGCAGCCATGAGGTAGGGGGGGGGTTCTCCTACAATGAGCAGTTCTTC

v_gene: TRBV7-2
d_gene: TRBD2
j_gene: TRBJ2-1
abundance: -
CDR3aa: CASSPTSGRRIEQFF
CDR3nt: TGTGCCAGCAGCCCGACTAGCGGGAGACGTATTGAGCAGTTCTTC

v_gene: TRBV30
d_gene: TRBD2
j_gene: TRBJ2-7
abundance: -
CDR3aa: CAWSKVGRLAAGEQYF
CDR3nt: TGTGCCTGGAGTAAAGTAGGGAGACTAGCAGCGGGCGAGCAGTACTTC

v_gene: TRBV5-1
d_gene: -
j_gene: TRBJ1-1
abundance: few
CDR3aa: CASSWATGNTEAFF
CDR3nt: TGCGCCAGCAGCTGGGCGACAGGGAACACTGAAGCTTTCTTT